The 32 T cell receptor beta chains reported below all come from one sample, sequenced in a study of identifying expanded T cells in peripheral blood. Libraries were prepared by immunoSEQ multiplex PCR; TCRdb keeps only in-frame clonotypes and omits some of them. The sample records fewer than 60,000 clones, around 82% being singletons. Material for sequencing was blood. All receptors derive from a person between 18 and 75 years old in good health.

This clone occurred a few times. This sequence joins TRBV29-1 and TRBJ2-2; TRBD1 might be the D (6 bases). The V end was cut by 6 bases, the J end by 4 bases, with 9 bases between. Germline CDR1 is SQVTM and CDR2 is ANQGSEA. The CDR3 consists of 12 residues. CDR3 in DNA: TGCAGCGTCTCCAGGGGCACCGGGGAGCTGTTTTTT. Protein product: CSVSRGTGELFF.

The chain links TRBV2 to TRBJ1-1; 11 positions agree with TRBD1. This CDR3 spans 15 amino acids. Looked up from germline, CDR1 is SNHLY and CDR2 is FYNNEI. V was pared by 7 bases and J by 0 bases, with 4 bases of the junction left unmatched. The CDR3 loop is CASTRTGGMNTEAFF. The CDR3 DNA reads TGTGCCAGCACCCGGACAGGGGGCATGAACACTGAAGCTTTCTTT.

V and J are TRBV6-6 and TRBJ1-2; TRBD1 matches at 9 bases. Germline CDR1 is MNHNY and CDR2 is SVGAGI (reference sequence). After removal of 10 bases from V and 7 bases from J, the junction contained 16 bases not matched to a gene. This CDR3 contains 15 residues. DNA of the CDR3: TGTGCCACCATTCGGGTTACAGGGGGCCAGGGTGGCTACACCTTC. Translation: CATIRVTGGQGGYTF.

The V call is TRBV29-1, the J call TRBJ2-1; D is uncertain. V lost 6 bases, J lost 4 bases, and 7 bases lay in between. The CDR3 sequence is 11 residues long. Germline V gene lookup returns CDR1 SQVTM and CDR2 ANQGSEA. This CDR3 reads CSVDSYNEQFF. As DNA, the CDR3 is TGCAGCGTCGACTCATACAATGAGCAGTTCTTC.

The rearrangement links TRBV14 to TRBJ2-1, with 11 bases that match TRBD1. V dropped 2 bases and J dropped 6; count of bases not matched to a gene: 3. CDR1 SGHDN and CDR2 FVKESK come from the germline V gene. The CDR3 has 15 residues. The CDR3 DNA sequence: TGTGCCAGCAGCCAATGGACAGGGGGCGGCAATGAGCAGTTCTTC. This codes for CASSQWTGGGNEQFF.

This chain connects TRBV18 to TRBJ1-6; D is uncertain. This CDR3 region has 14 residues. Trimming stripped 3 bases from V and 10 bases from J, with 13 bases between. Germline-derived CDR1 and CDR2 are KGHSH and LQKENI. The CDR3 DNA is TGTGCCAGCTCACCGCCCCGAGCGGCGTCACCCCTCCACTTT. It yields the protein CASSPPRAASPLHF.

The CDR3: CASSSQLSTDTQYF. Here the CDR3 DNA reads TGTGCCAGCAGCTCTCAGTTATCCACAGATACGCAGTATTTT. The rearrangement joins TRBV7-2 to TRBJ2-3; D gene unclear. V shed 4 bases and J shed 2 bases, with 10 bases lying between them. The length of the CDR3 is 14 residues. Germline CDR1 and CDR2: SGHTA and FQGNSA.

V and J are TRBV29-1 and TRBJ1-1, with 9 nucleotides matching TRBD1. The CDR3 extends over 13 amino acids. Per germline, CDR1 SQVTM and CDR2 ANQGSEA. Trimming took 5 bases from V and 1 from J; bases not matched to a gene: 2. The CDR3, as DNA: TGCAGCGTTTCGGACAGGGGGAACACTGAAGCTTTCTTT. The encoded protein is CSVSDRGNTEAFF.

The table lists this clone with a few counts. This rearrangement joins TRBV5-4 to TRBJ2-1; TRBD2 matches at 9 bases. Germline loops: CDR1 SGHNT, CDR2 YYREEE (reference sequence). The CDR3 has 16 residues. V shed 1 base, J shed 6 bases, and the junction held 8 bases outside the gene matches. CDR3 protein: CASSLTTSGLFNEQFF. Here the CDR3 DNA reads TGTGCCAGCAGCTTGACCACTAGCGGGCTTTTCAATGAGCAGTTCTTC.

J is TRBJ1-2 and V is TRBV5-1; 7 nucleotides match TRBD1. There are 14 residues in the CDR3. V lost 0 bases to trimming and J lost 4 bases; unmatched junction nucleotides: 3. The germline V gene has CDR1 SGHRS and CDR2 YFSETQ. In nucleotides, the CDR3 is TGCGCCAGCAGCTTGGGACAGGGAAGCTATGGCTACACCTTC. It translates to CASSLGQGSYGYTF.

This clone has only one observation. This sequence joins TRBV10-1 and TRBJ2-2; D remains ambiguous. Germline V gene lookup returns CDR1 WNHNN and CDR2 SYGVQD (reference sequence). With 3 bases removed from V and 4 bases from J, the gap between germline ends came to 9 bases. The CDR3 contains 14 residues. The DNA of the CDR3 is TGCGCCAGCAGTGACCGATTCGGCACCGGGGAGCTGTTTTTT. Translated: CASSDRFGTGELFF.

The V and J genes are TRBV6-4 and TRBJ2-1; 9 bases match TRBD1. CDR1 MRHNA and CDR2 SNTAGT come from the germline V gene. V lost 2 bases, J lost 7 bases, and 6 bases stayed unmatched. This CDR3 region has 15 residues. CDR3 sequence: CASSDTSTGGNEQFF. CDR3 bases: TGTGCCAGCAGTGACACCTCGACAGGGGGGAATGAGCAGTTCTTC.

The genes are TRBV5-1 and TRBJ2-2; the match to TRBD2 covers 8 bases. CDR3 size: 15 residues. Germline V lookup: CDR1 SGHRS, CDR2 YFSETQ. The V and J ends lost 3 bases and 4 bases, in that order; junction bases with no gene match: 5. CDR3 protein: CASSSSGRLTGELFF. DNA of the CDR3: TGCGCCAGCAGCTCTAGCGGGCGCCTCACCGGGGAGCTGTTTTTT. The whole variable domain, filled in from reference TRBV5-1 and TRBJ2-2, reads KAGVTQTPRYLIKTRGQQVTLSCSPISGHRSVSWYQQTPGQGLQFLFEYFSETQRNKGNFPGRFSGRQFSNSRSEMNVSTLELGDSALYLCASSSSGRLTGELFFGEGSRLTVL.

Only a few counts were recorded for this clone. CDR3 loop: CASSFGRGQETQYF. The CDR3 nucleotides are TGTGCCAGCAGTTTCGGTCGGGGGCAAGAGACCCAGTACTTC. This sequence joins TRBV7-3 and TRBJ2-5; a weak D match, TRBD2 (6 bases). Trimming removed 6 bases from V and 2 bases from J, with 13 bases in between. Per the germline V gene, CDR1 is SGHTA and CDR2 is FQGTGA. The CDR3 sequence is 14 residues long. Variable domain in full (rest from reference TRBV7-3 and TRBJ2-5): GAGVSQTPSNKVTEKGKYVELRCDPISGHTALYWYRQSLGQGPEFLIYFQGTGAADDSGLPNDRFFAVRPEGSVSTLKIQRTERGDSAVYLCASSFGRGQETQYFGPGTRLLVL.

This chain links TRBV29-1 with TRBJ2-5, with D possibly TRBD2 on 7 matching bases. Germline V gene lookup returns CDR1 SQVTM and CDR2 ANQGSEA. The CDR3 is made up of 12 amino acids. Trimming shortened V by 7 bases and J by 4 bases, and 13 bases separated the two germline ends. CDR3 in amino acids: CSASRGGETQYF. CDR3 sequence (DNA): TGCAGCGCTTCAAGGGGGGGAGAGACCCAGTACTTC. Filled out from reference TRBV29-1 and TRBJ2-5, the complete variable domain reads SAVISQKPSRDICQRGTSLTIQCQVDSQVTMMFWYRQQPGQSLTLIATANQGSEATYESGFVIDKFPISRPNLTFSTLTVSNMSPEDSSIYLCSASRGGETQYFGPGTRLLVL.

The chain links TRBV4-2 to TRBJ2-1; D is possibly TRBD2 (7 bases). The CDR3 is 16 residues long. Germline assignment: CDR1 LGHNA and CDR2 YNFKEQ. V gave up 4 bases and J gave up 8 bases, with 21 bases separating them. As DNA, the CDR3 is TGTGCCAGCAGCCCGGGTATTGGGGGGGCCCGGGATGAGCAGTTCTTC. It codes for CASSPGIGGARDEQFF.

The chain has TRBV9 and TRBJ1-6; 8 bases match TRBD1. The CDR3 length is 15 residues. The V gene's germline CDR1 is SGDLS and CDR2 YYNGEE. J gave up 7 bases and V 1 base, and 4 bases lay outside the gene matches. The CDR3 loop is CASSVFTGGNSPLHF. In DNA form, the CDR3 reads TGTGCCAGCAGCGTATTTACAGGGGGGAATTCACCCCTCCACTTT. Supplemented by reference TRBV9 and TRBJ1-6, the full variable domain reads DSGVTQTPKHLITATGQRVTLRCSPRSGDLSVYWYQQSLDQGLQFLIQYYNGEERAKGNILERFSAQQFPDLHSELNLSSLELGDSALYFCASSVFTGGNSPLHFGNGTRLTVT.

The gene calls are TRBV2 and TRBJ2-5; TRBD2 agrees at 8 bases. CDR3 size: 14 residues. Germline lookup yields CDR1 SNHLY and CDR2 FYNNEI. Trimming at V came to 5 bases and at J to 5 bases, leaving 7 bases not matched to a gene. DNA for the CDR3: TGTGCCAGCAGTAGCGGGAGAGGGGCGGAGACCCAGTACTTC. Translated: CASSSGRGAETQYF.

The genes are TRBV30 and TRBJ1-1; TRBD1 is a possible D gene (6 bases). The V end lost 0 bases, the J end lost 8 bases, and 13 bases lay between the germline ends. CDR1 and CDR2 (germline): GTSNPN, SVGIG (reference sequence). CDR3 length: 13 amino acids. The CDR3 DNA follows: TGTGCCTGGAGTGTACTGGGGAGGGGGGAAGCTTTCTTT. Translated: CAWSVLGRGEAFF.

The rearrangement uses TRBV14 and TRBJ1-6; D is uncertain. The CDR3 runs to 15 residues. Trimming cost V 2 bases and J 0 bases, with 5 bases left between them. Germline assignment: CDR1 SGHDN and CDR2 FVKESK. CDR3 protein: CASSQQSSYNSPLHF. In nucleotides, the CDR3 is TGTGCCAGCAGCCAACAGAGCTCCTATAATTCACCCCTCCACTTT. The full variable domain, rest sourced from reference TRBV14 and TRBJ1-6, is EAGVTQFPSHSVIEKGQTVTLRCDPISGHDNLYWYRRVMGKEIKFLLHFVKESKQDESGMPNNRFLAERTGGTYSTLKVQPAELEDSGVYFCASSQQSSYNSPLHFGNGTRLTVT.

This clone was observed a handful of times. This rearrangement joins TRBV30 to TRBJ1-5; TRBD1 is a possible D gene (5 bases). There are 13 residues in the CDR3. The germline gives CDR1 GTSNPN, CDR2 SVGIG (reference sequence). Trimming removed 0 bases at V and 2 bases at J, with 5 bases between. This CDR3 reads CAWSVQGNQPQHF. CDR3 DNA sequence: TGTGCCTGGAGTGTACAGGGCAATCAGCCCCAGCATTTT.

This chain joins TRBV27 and TRBJ2-4, with no clear D. Germline-derived CDR1 and CDR2 are MNHEY and SMNVEV (reference sequence). The CDR3 loop spans 13 amino acids. V was shortened by 2 bases and J by 2 bases, with 4 bases between the two germline ends. CDR3 DNA: TGTGCCAGCAGTTTAAGCACCAAAAACATTCAGTACTTC. Its translation: CASSLSTKNIQYF.

The V and J genes are TRBV30 and TRBJ1-3; D uncertain. From germline, CDR1 is GTSNPN and CDR2 SVGIG (reference sequence). The CDR3 totals 13 residues. Trimming removed 3 bases at V and 0 bases at J, with 6 bases between. The CDR3 DNA reads as TGTGCCTGGAGAGGCATCTCTGGAAACACCATATATTTT. It translates to CAWRGISGNTIYF.

This clone was detected only once. This chain connects TRBV2 to TRBJ1-2, with D unresolved. This CDR3 region has 12 residues. Germline V gene data show CDR1 as SNHLY and CDR2 as FYNNEI. The V end lost 1 base, the J end lost 10 bases, and 10 bases lay between the germline ends. The CDR3 loop is CASSEEAVAYTF. In DNA, the CDR3 is TGTGCCAGCAGTGAAGAGGCAGTGGCCTACACCTTC.

This sequence joins TRBV21-1 and TRBJ2-3; the listed D gene, TRBD2, was not tested against the DNA. TRBV21-1 is shown as a pseudogene. The CDR3 is made up of 17 amino acids. This CDR3 is CASSKTGLAGGPDTQYF. DNA of the CDR3: TGTGCCAGCAGCAAAACTGGACTAGCGGGAGGGCCAGATACGCAGTATTTT.

This rearrangement joins TRBV6-1 to TRBJ1-5, with D perhaps TRBD1 (5 bases). Germline assignment: CDR1 MNHNS and CDR2 SASEGT. The germline V and J ends were trimmed by 2 bases and 2 bases, with 13 bases remaining between them. This CDR3 region has 16 residues. CDR3: CASSESLGRGNQPQHF. The CDR3, as DNA: TGTGCCAGCAGTGAATCCCTCGGCAGGGGCAATCAGCCCCAGCATTTT.

V gene TRBV30 combines with J gene TRBJ1-2; 12 bases are shared with TRBD1. Germline CDR1 reads GTSNPN; CDR2 reads SVGIG (reference sequence). The CDR3 extends over 15 amino acids. V was pared by 2 bases and J by 7 bases, with 8 bases of the junction left unmatched. CDR3 amino acids: CAWSFPGQGAFGYTF. CDR3 sequence (DNA): TGTGCCTGGAGTTTTCCGGGACAGGGGGCCTTTGGCTACACCTTC.

The rearrangement uses TRBV14 and TRBJ2-6, with TRBD1 matching 7 bases. Germline V gene data show CDR1 as SGHDN and CDR2 as FVKESK. The CDR3 is 17 amino acids. V dropped 2 bases and J dropped 2; count of bases not matched to a gene: 6. The CDR3 DNA is TGTGCCAGCAGCCAAAGACAGGGAGCGGCTGGGGCCAACGTCCTGACTTTC. Translated, it gives CASSQRQGAAGANVLTF.

The V and J genes are TRBV27 and TRBJ1-1; tentatively, D is TRBD1 (5 bases). Per germline, CDR1 MNHEY and CDR2 SMNVEV (reference sequence). The CDR3 has 14 residues. V was clipped by 0 bases and J by 5 bases, with 10 bases between them. The CDR3 loop reads CASSLSSGATEAFF. Here the CDR3 DNA reads TGTGCCAGCAGTTTATCGTCCGGGGCGACTGAAGCTTTCTTT.

This clone was recorded a few times. The rearrangement links TRBV18 to TRBJ1-3; D is unresolved. Per the germline V gene, CDR1 is KGHSH and CDR2 is LQKENI. With 3 bases removed from V and 0 bases from J, the gap between germline ends came to 9 bases. This CDR3 region has 15 residues. The CDR3 region is CASSPQVRSGNTIYF. DNA for the CDR3: TGTGCCAGCTCACCTCAAGTCCGCTCTGGAAACACCATATATTTT.

This clone appeared a single time. The chain carries TRBV7-2 and TRBJ2-3, with D perhaps matching TRBD2 (5 bases). Trimming removed 7 bases at V and 4 bases at J, with 15 bases between. Per germline, CDR1 SGHTA and CDR2 FQGNSA. This CDR3 is built from 14 residues. The DNA of the CDR3 is TGTGCCAGCAAGCTTAGTAGCGTTCCAGATACGCAGTATTTT. Protein sequence: CASKLSSVPDTQYF.

The genes are TRBV30 and TRBJ2-3; D not resolved. V shed 2 bases and J shed 0 bases, with 9 bases lying between them. Germline V CDR1 and CDR2: GTSNPN, SVGIG (reference sequence). This CDR3 is built from 14 residues. The CDR3 reads CAWSTGTSTDTQYF. The CDR3, as DNA: TGTGCCTGGAGTACCGGCACTAGCACAGATACGCAGTATTTT.